This entry is about one TCR beta chain. A J-beta primer mix and a sample-barcoded 5' primer were used in a second PCR of about 7 to 11 cycles. One entry per CDR3 protein results from TCRdb running MiXCR on the 5' RACE reads. The profile shows 550,000 to 600,000 distinct CDR3 sequences, approximately 25% of them singletons. These data are taken from a study of blood T cells in healthy people across ages. Every sample yielded at least 7 million isolated PBMCs. The CDR3 runs 16 residues. V trimming: 0 bases; J trimming: 3 bases; junction bases outside the gene matches: 5. Germline CDR1 is SGHDN and CDR2 is FVKESK.

Specimen: blood. The rearrangement uses TRBV14 and TRBJ2-1; 7 nucleotides align to TRBD2. This TCR was sampled from a woman in her seventies in good health. The CDR3 DNA reads TGTGCCAGCAGCCAAGACAGCGGGACCCACTACAATGAGCAGTTCTTC. Its protein product is CASSQDSGTHYNEQFF.